This TCR beta chain was sequenced in a study of tumor-infiltrating lymphocytes in oesophageal squamous cell carcinoma. TCRdb reanalysed the PCR reads using MiXCR and keeps one entry per CDR3 protein. Of about 15,000 distinct CDR3 sequences listed, roughly half are singletons. Germline CDR1 is MNHEY and CDR2 is SVGAGI. The length of the CDR3 is 14 residues. Trimming removed 5 bases from V and 5 bases from J, with 15 bases in between. Sequenced sample: esophageal tumor tissue. This TCR came from a female donor with esophageal squamous cell carcinoma. The chain couples TRBV6-5 to TRBJ2-5; possibly TRBD1 for D (6 bases). DNA of the CDR3: TGTGCCAGCAGTAAAGCGGACAGCCCGGAGACCCAGTACTTC. This sequence encodes CASSKADSPETQYF.